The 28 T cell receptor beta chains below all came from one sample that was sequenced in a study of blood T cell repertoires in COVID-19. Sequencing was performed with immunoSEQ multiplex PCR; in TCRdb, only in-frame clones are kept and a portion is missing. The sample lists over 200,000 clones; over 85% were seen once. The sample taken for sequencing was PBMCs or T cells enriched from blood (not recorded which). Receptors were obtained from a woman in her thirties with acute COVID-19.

The CDR3 bases are TGCGCCAGCAGCTTGCGGGGACAGGGTGATCAGCCCCAGCATTTT. It codes for CASSLRGQGDQPQHF. The gene calls are TRBV5-1 and TRBJ1-5; 9 bases fit TRBD1. The CDR3 is 15 amino acids. V lost 1 base to trimming and J lost 5 bases; unmatched junction nucleotides: 4. CDR1 SGHRS and CDR2 YFSETQ come from the germline V gene.

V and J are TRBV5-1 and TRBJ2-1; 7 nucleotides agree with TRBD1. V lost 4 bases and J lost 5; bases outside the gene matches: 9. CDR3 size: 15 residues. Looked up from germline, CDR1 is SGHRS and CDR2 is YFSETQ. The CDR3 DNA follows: TGCGCCAGCAGCACTGCGACAGGGACCCACAATGAGCAGTTCTTC. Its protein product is CASSTATGTHNEQFF.

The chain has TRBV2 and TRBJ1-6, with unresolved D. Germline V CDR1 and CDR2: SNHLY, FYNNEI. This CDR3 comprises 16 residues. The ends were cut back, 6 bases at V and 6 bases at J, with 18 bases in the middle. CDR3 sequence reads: CASSDARTMGNSPLHF. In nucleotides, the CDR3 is TGTGCCAGCAGCGATGCCCGTACTATGGGTAATTCACCCCTCCACTTT.

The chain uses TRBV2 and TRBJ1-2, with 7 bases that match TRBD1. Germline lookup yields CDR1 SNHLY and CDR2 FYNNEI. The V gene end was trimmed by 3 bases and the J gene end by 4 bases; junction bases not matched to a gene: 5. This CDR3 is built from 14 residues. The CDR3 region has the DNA TGTGCCAGCAGTGAGGACAGGTGGACCTATGGCTACACCTTC. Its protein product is CASSEDRWTYGYTF.

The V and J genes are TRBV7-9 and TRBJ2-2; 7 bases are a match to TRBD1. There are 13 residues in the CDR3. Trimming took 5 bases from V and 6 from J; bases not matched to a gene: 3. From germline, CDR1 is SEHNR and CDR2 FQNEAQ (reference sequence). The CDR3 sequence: CASSPGGPGELFF. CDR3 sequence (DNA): TGTGCCAGCAGCCCAGGGGGTCCCGGGGAGCTGTTTTTT.

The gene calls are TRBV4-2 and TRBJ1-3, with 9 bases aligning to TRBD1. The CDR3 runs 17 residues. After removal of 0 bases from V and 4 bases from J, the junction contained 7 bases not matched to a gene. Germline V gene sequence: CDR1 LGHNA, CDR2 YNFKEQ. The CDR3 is CASSQESGTGRGNTIYF. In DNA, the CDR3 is TGTGCCAGCAGCCAAGAGTCAGGGACAGGGAGGGGAAACACCATATATTTT.

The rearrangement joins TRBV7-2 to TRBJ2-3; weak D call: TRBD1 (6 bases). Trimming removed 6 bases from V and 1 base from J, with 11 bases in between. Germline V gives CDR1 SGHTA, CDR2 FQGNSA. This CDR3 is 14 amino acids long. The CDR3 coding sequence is TGTGCCAGCAGTTTGAACAGGGGCACAGATACGCAGTATTTT. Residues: CASSLNRGTDTQYF.

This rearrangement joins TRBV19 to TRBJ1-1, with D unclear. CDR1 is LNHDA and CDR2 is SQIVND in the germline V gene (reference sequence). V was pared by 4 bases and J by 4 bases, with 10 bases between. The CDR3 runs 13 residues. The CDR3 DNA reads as TGTGCCAGTAGTACCGCGCCGCGCACTGAAGCTTTCTTT. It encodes CASSTAPRTEAFF.

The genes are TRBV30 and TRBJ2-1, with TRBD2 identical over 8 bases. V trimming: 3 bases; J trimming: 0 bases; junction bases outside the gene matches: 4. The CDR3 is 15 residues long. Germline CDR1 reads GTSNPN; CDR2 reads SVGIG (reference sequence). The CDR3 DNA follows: TGTGCCTGGAGACGGGGGGGAAGCTCCTACAATGAGCAGTTCTTC. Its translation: CAWRRGGSSYNEQFF.

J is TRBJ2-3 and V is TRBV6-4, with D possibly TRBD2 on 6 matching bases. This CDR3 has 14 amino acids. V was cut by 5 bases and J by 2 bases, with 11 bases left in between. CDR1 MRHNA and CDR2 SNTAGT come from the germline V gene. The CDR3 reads CASSSGDFTDTQYF. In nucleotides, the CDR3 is TGTGCCAGCAGTTCGGGGGACTTCACAGATACGCAGTATTTT.

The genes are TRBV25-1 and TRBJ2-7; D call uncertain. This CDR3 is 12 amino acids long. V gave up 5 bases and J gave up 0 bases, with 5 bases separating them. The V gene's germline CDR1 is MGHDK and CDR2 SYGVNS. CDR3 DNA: TGTGCCAGCAGTCTCAGCTCCTACGAGCAGTACTTC. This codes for CASSLSSYEQYF.

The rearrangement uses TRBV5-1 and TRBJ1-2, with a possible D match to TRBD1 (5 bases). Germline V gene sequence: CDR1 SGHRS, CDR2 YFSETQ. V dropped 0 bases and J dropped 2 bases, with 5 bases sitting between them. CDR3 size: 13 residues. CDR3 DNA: TGCGCCAGCAGCTTGGACAGGAACTATGGCTACACCTTC. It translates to CASSLDRNYGYTF.

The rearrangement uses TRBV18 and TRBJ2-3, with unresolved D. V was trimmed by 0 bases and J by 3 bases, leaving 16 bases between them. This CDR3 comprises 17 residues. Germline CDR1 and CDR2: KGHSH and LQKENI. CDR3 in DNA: TGTGCCAGCTCACCACCTCGAGACTCCCCGGCGACAGATACGCAGTATTTT. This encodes CASSPPRDSPATDTQYF.

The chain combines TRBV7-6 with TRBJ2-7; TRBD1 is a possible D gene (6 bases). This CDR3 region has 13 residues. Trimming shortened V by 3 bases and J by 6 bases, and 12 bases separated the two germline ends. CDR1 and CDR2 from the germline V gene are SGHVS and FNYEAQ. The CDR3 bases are TGTGCCAGCAGCTTCGGACAGCTGACCGAGCAGTACTTC. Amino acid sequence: CASSFGQLTEQYF.

The CDR3, as DNA: TGTGCCAGCAGCTTAGCGACTAGCTACAATGAGCAGTTCTTC. Translated, it gives CASSLATSYNEQFF. The chain has TRBV7-2 and TRBJ2-1; TRBD2 is a possible D gene (6 bases). The CDR3 has 14 amino acids. Per germline, CDR1 SGHTA and CDR2 FQGNSA. Trimming shortened V by 0 bases and J by 3 bases, and 6 bases separated the two germline ends.

This CDR3 reads CASSLVSQGLEFF. The CDR3 nucleotides are TGTGCCAGCAGCTTAGTGTCACAGGGGTTGGAGTTCTTC. The chain joins TRBV7-8 to TRBJ2-1, with TRBD1 matching over 7 bases. CDR1 is SGHVS and CDR2 is FQNEAQ in the germline V gene. Trimming removed 1 base from V and 14 bases from J; junction bases left unmatched: 8. CDR3 length: 13 residues.

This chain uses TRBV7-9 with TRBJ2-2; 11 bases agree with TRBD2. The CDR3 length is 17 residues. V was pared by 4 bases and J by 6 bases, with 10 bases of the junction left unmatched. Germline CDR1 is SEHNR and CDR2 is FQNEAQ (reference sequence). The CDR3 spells CASSSIPSGGRPGELFF. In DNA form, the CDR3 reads TGTGCCAGCAGCTCGATACCTAGCGGGGGGCGGCCCGGGGAGCTGTTTTTT.

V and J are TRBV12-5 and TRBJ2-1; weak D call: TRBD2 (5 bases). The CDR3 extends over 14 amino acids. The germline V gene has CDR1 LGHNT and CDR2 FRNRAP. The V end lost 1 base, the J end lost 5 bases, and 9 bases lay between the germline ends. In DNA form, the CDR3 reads TGTGCTAGTGGTTTGGGCGGGCTCCACAATGAGCAGTTCTTC. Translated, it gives CASGLGGLHNEQFF.

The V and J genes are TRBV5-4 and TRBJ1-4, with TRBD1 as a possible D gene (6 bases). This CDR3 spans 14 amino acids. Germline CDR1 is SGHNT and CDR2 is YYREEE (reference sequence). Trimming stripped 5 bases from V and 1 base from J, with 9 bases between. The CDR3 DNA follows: TGTGCCAGCAGTTCAGGGGAAACTAATGAAAAACTGTTTTTT. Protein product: CASSSGETNEKLFF.

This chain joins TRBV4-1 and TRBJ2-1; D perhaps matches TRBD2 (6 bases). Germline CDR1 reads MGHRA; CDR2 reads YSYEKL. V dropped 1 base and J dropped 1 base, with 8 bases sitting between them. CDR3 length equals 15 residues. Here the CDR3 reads CASSQGGVSYNEQFF. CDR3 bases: TGCGCCAGCAGCCAAGGGGGGGTGTCCTACAATGAGCAGTTCTTC.

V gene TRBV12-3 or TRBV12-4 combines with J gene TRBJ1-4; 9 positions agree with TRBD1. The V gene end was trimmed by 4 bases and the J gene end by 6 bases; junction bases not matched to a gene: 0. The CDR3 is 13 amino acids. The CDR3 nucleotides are TGTGCCAGCAGTTGGACAGGGGATGAAAAACTGTTTTTT. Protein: CASSWTGDEKLFF.

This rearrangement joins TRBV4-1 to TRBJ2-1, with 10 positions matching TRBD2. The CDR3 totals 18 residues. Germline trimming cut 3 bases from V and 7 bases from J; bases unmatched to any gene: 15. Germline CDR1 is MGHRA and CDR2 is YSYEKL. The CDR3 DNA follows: TGCGCCAGCAGCCAGGGCTCCTCAGCGGGGGGGCCGGAGAATGAGCAGTTCTTC. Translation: CASSQGSSAGGPENEQFF.

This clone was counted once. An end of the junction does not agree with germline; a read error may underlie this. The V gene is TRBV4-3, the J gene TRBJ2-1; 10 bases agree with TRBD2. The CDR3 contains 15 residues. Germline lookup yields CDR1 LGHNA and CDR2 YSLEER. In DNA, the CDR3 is TGCGCCAGCAGCCAAAACACCGGGAGCGGGGGGGCCCGGGTCTTC. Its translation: CASSQNTGSGGARVF.

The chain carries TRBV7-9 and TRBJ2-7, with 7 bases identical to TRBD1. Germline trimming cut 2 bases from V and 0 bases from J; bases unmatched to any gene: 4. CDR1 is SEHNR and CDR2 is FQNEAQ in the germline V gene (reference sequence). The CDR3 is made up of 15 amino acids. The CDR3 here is CASSLQDRSSYEQYF. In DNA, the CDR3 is TGTGCCAGCAGCTTACAGGACAGGAGCTCCTACGAGCAGTACTTC.

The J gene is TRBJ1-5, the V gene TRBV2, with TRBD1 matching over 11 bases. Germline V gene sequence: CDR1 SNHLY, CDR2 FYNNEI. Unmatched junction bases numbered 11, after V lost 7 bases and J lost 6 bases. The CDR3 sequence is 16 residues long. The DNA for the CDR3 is TGTGCCAGCAAGTTTGGGAGGACAGGGGGCACTCAGCCCCAGCATTTT. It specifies CASKFGRTGGTQPQHF.

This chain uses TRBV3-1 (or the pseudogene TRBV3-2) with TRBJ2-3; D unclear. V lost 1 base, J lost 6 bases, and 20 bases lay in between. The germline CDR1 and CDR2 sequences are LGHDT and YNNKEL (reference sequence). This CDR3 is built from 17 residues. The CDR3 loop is CASSQGLREGNGDTQYF. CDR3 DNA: TGTGCCAGCAGCCAAGGTTTAAGAGAAGGCAACGGGGATACGCAGTATTTT.

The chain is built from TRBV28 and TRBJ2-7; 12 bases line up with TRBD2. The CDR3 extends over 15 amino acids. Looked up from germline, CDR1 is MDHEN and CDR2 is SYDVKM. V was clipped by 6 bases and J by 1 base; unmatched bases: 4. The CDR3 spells CASSLTSGGSYEQYF. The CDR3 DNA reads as TGTGCCAGCAGCCTAACTAGCGGGGGGTCCTACGAGCAGTACTTC.

CDR3 loop: CASSLGGQPYEQYF. The CDR3 DNA is TGTGCCAGCAGCTTGGGGGGACAGCCCTACGAGCAGTACTTC. The rearrangement joins TRBV5-8 to TRBJ2-7; 7 nucleotides agree with TRBD1. Trimming took 0 bases from V and 2 from J; bases not matched to a gene: 2. This CDR3 comprises 14 residues. Germline values: CDR1 SGHTS, CDR2 YDEGEE.